The rows below give T cell receptor beta chains drawn from one sample of a study of T cell changes during pregnancy in multiple sclerosis. TCRdb's copy holds only in-frame clones and misses some; the assay was immunoSEQ multiplex PCR. In the table there are about 47,000 clones, roughly nine tenths of which are singletons. The input for sequencing was CD8+ T cells from peripheral blood mononuclear cells, taken in the second trimester of pregnancy. These receptors came from a female donor with multiple sclerosis, enrolled in a pregnancy study. CDR3s include the opening cysteine and the closing phenylalanine or tryptophan. The order of the fields is CDR3 protein, CDR3 DNA, D gene, clone size, V gene, J gene. A D gene is named only where the DNA matches it firmly. Not every row has a clone size; where given, it reads once, few, many or a size class.

CDR3: CASSYGRDGYTF; DNA: TGTGCCAGCAGTTACGGCAGGGATGGCTACACCTTC; D: -; size: -; V: TRBV6-5; J: TRBJ1-2
CDR3: CASTNSSYNEQFF; DNA: TGTGCCAGCACGAATAGCTCCTACAATGAGCAGTTCTTC; D: -; size: -; V: TRBV9; J: TRBJ2-1
CDR3: CASSFGTGLEQYF; DNA: TGTGCCAGCAGCTTTGGGACTGGCCTCGAGCAGTACTTC; D: -; size: few; V: TRBV11-2; J: TRBJ2-7
CDR3: CASRAGTVFNQPQHF; DNA: TGTGCCAGCAGGGCTGGGACAGTGTTTAATCAGCCCCAGCATTTT; D: TRBD1; size: -; V: TRBV6-5; J: TRBJ1-5
CDR3: CASSIDEWTVYGYTF; DNA: TGTGCCAGTAGTATAGACGAATGGACAGTCTATGGCTACACCTTC; D: -; size: -; V: TRBV19; J: TRBJ1-2
CDR3: CASSLPTDRVNYGYTF; DNA: TGTGCCAGCAGTCTGCCCACGGACAGGGTTAACTATGGCTACACCTTC; D: TRBD1; size: once; V: TRBV2; J: TRBJ1-2
CDR3: CASSQVAGTGDKLSGANVLTF; DNA: TGCGCCAGCAGCCAAGTGGCTGGGACAGGAGACAAACTTTCTGGGGCCAACGTCCTGACTTTC; D: TRBD1; size: -; V: TRBV4-1; J: TRBJ2-6
CDR3: CASSVGTATGDTQYF; DNA: TGTGCCAGCAGCGTGGGGACAGCCACAGGCGATACGCAGTATTTT; D: TRBD1; size: -; V: TRBV9; J: TRBJ2-3
CDR3: CASGSFRGITDTQYF; DNA: TGTGCCAGCGGGTCGTTCCGGGGGATCACAGATACGCAGTATTTT; D: -; size: -; V: TRBV6-5; J: TRBJ2-3
CDR3: CASSLVAETGGSGNTIYF; DNA: TGTGCCAGCAGCTTAGTCGCCGAGACAGGGGGATCTGGAAACACCATATATTTT; D: TRBD1; size: once; V: TRBV7-6; J: TRBJ1-3
CDR3: CASSLAGTGTISDTQYF; DNA: TGTGCCAGCAGCTTAGCCGGGACAGGGACAATTTCAGATACGCAGTATTTT; D: TRBD1; size: -; V: TRBV11-1; J: TRBJ2-3
CDR3: CAISERRAPDTEAFF; DNA: TGTGCCATCAGTGAGCGCAGGGCCCCCGACACTGAAGCTTTCTTT; D: -; size: -; V: TRBV10-3; J: TRBJ1-1
CDR3: CASSPTGDLDIQYF; DNA: TGCGCCAGCAGCCCAACAGGGGACCTCGACATTCAGTACTTC; D: TRBD1; size: -; V: TRBV4-1; J: TRBJ2-4
CDR3: CASSDGTLNPTYNSPLHF; DNA: TGTGCCAGCAGCGACGGGACACTCAACCCTACCTATAATTCACCCCTCCACTTT; D: -; size: -; V: TRBV5-4; J: TRBJ1-6
CDR3: CASSHLGGDPSGANVLTF; DNA: TGTGCCAGCAGCCACCTCGGAGGGGACCCTTCTGGGGCCAACGTCCTGACTTTC; D: -; size: -; V: TRBV7-3; J: TRBJ2-6
CDR3: CASSYGGTYGYTF; DNA: TGTGCCAGCAGCTACGGCGGGACCTATGGCTACACCTTC; D: -; size: -; V: TRBV6-5; J: TRBJ1-2
CDR3: CASSESTGPSTDTQYF; DNA: TGTGCCAGCAGTGAATCCACAGGGCCCAGCACAGATACGCAGTATTTT; D: -; size: -; V: TRBV2; J: TRBJ2-3
CDR3: CASSFGTGGTYEQYF; DNA: TGTGCCAGCAGCTTCGGGACAGGGGGAACCTACGAGCAGTACTTC; D: TRBD1; size: -; V: TRBV5-6; J: TRBJ2-7
CDR3: CASSVAGTLNTEAFF; DNA: TGTGCCAGCAGCGTAGCCGGGACACTGAACACTGAAGCTTTCTTT; D: -; size: -; V: TRBV9; J: TRBJ1-1
CDR3: CASSSRPRTDTQYF; DNA: TGTGCCAGCAGCTCGCGGCCCCGCACAGATACGCAGTATTTT; D: -; size: -; V: TRBV7-9; J: TRBJ2-3
CDR3: CASSFTSGGIRTDTQYF; DNA: TGCGCCAGCAGTTTCACTAGCGGGGGGATCCGCACAGATACGCAGTATTTT; D: TRBD2; size: -; V: TRBV10-2; J: TRBJ2-3
CDR3: CAWSVGSGGPYNEQFF; DNA: TGTGCCTGGAGTGTGGGGAGCGGGGGTCCCTACAATGAGCAGTTCTTC; D: TRBD2; size: -; V: TRBV30; J: TRBJ2-1
CDR3: CASSQSGVVSGYTF; DNA: TGTGCCAGCAGCCAAAGCGGTGTAGTCTCTGGCTACACCTTC; D: -; size: -; V: TRBV16; J: TRBJ1-2
CDR3: CASSIRTGIFDLTDTQYF; DNA: TGTGCCAGTAGTATTAGGACAGGGATTTTCGATTTGACAGATACGCAGTATTTT; D: TRBD1; size: -; V: TRBV19; J: TRBJ2-3
CDR3: CASSATGGTEAFF; DNA: TGTGCCAGTAGTGCCACAGGGGGCACTGAAGCTTTCTTT; D: TRBD1; size: once; V: TRBV19; J: TRBJ1-1
CDR3: CASSSPRQPYEQYF; DNA: TGTGCCAGCAGTTCCCCAAGACAGCCCTACGAGCAGTACTTC; D: -; size: -; V: TRBV6-5; J: TRBJ2-7
CDR3: CASSQAGLAGEVDTQYF; DNA: TGTGCCAGCAGCCAAGCCGGACTAGCGGGGGAGGTAGATACGCAGTATTTT; D: TRBD2; size: -; V: TRBV4-2; J: TRBJ2-3
CDR3: CASSLSSGDIGYGYTF; DNA: TGTGCCAGCAGTTTATCATCCGGGGATATCGGCTATGGCTACACCTTC; D: -; size: -; V: TRBV27; J: TRBJ1-2
CDR3: CASSSSAGGGETQYF; DNA: TGTGCCAGCAGCTCCTCAGCGGGGGGAGGAGAGACCCAGTACTTC; D: TRBD2; size: -; V: TRBV13; J: TRBJ2-5
CDR3: CASSQDRRRAGTEAFF; DNA: TGCGCCAGCAGCCAAGATCGAAGGCGAGCGGGCACTGAAGCTTTCTTT; D: -; size: -; V: TRBV4-1; J: TRBJ1-1
CDR3: CASSSSGTAFFSYEQYF; DNA: TGTGCCAGCAGCTCCTCCGGGACAGCCTTTTTCTCCTACGAGCAGTACTTC; D: TRBD1; size: -; V: TRBV11-2; J: TRBJ2-7
CDR3: CASGMAGATGELFF; DNA: TGTGCCAGCGGCATGGCGGGGGCCACCGGGGAGCTGTTTTTT; D: -; size: -; V: TRBV28; J: TRBJ2-2
CDR3: CASSEARGGADTQYF; DNA: TGTGCCAGCAGTGAAGCGCGGGGGGGGGCAGATACGCAGTATTTT; D: TRBD2; size: -; V: TRBV6-1; J: TRBJ2-3
CDR3: CASSYTGTSEAFF; DNA: TGTGCCAGCAGTTACACCGGGACAAGCGAAGCTTTCTTT; D: -; size: -; V: TRBV6-5; J: TRBJ1-1
CDR3: CASRIAGGPYNEQFF; DNA: TGTGCCAGCAGAATAGCGGGGGGGCCCTACAATGAGCAGTTCTTC; D: TRBD2; size: -; V: TRBV28; J: TRBJ2-1
CDR3: CASRYANTIYF; DNA: TGTGCCAGCAGATACGCGAACACCATATATTTT; D: -; size: -; V: TRBV27; J: TRBJ1-3
CDR3: CASSRDRNTDTQYF; DNA: TGTGCCAGTAGTAGAGACAGGAACACAGATACGCAGTATTTT; D: -; size: -; V: TRBV19; J: TRBJ2-3
CDR3: CAISETPSGGSTDTQYF; DNA: TGTGCCATCAGTGAGACCCCCAGCGGGGGGAGCACAGATACGCAGTATTTT; D: TRBD2; size: once; V: TRBV10-3; J: TRBJ2-3
CDR3: CASSRSSTNEKLFF; DNA: TGTGCCAGCAGTAGGAGCTCAACTAATGAAAAACTGTTTTTT; D: -; size: -; V: TRBV27; J: TRBJ1-4
CDR3: CASSEGSGGLNEQFF; DNA: TGTGCCAGCAGTGAGGGTAGCGGGGGGCTAAATGAGCAGTTCTTC; D: TRBD2; size: once; V: TRBV2; J: TRBJ2-1
CDR3: CATSGSNEQFF; DNA: TGTGCCACCAGCGGGAGCAATGAGCAGTTCTTC; D: -; size: -; V: TRBV15; J: TRBJ2-1
CDR3: CASSPRELRGNQPQHF; DNA: TGTGCCAGCAGCCCCCGCGAGCTGAGGGGCAATCAGCCCCAGCATTTT; D: -; size: -; V: TRBV21-1; J: TRBJ1-5
CDR3: CASETGDKEKLFF; DNA: TGTGCCAGTGAGACAGGGGACAAGGAAAAACTGTTTTTT; D: TRBD1; size: -; V: TRBV28; J: TRBJ1-4
CDR3: CASSLTSAIGELFF; DNA: TGTGCCAGCAGCTTGACTAGCGCTATCGGGGAGCTGTTTTTT; D: TRBD2; size: -; V: TRBV7-8; J: TRBJ2-2
CDR3: CASRLVQRGSFHEQFF; DNA: TGTGCCAGCAGGTTGGTCCAGAGGGGGTCCTTTCATGAGCAGTTCTTC; D: -; size: -; V: TRBV27; J: TRBJ2-1
CDR3: CASSLEPGLGHTSGANVLTF; DNA: TGTGCCAGCAGCCTAGAACCCGGCTTGGGACACACATCTGGGGCCAACGTCCTGACTTTC; D: -; size: -; V: TRBV7-6; J: TRBJ2-6
CDR3: CASSFGWMRAGELFF; DNA: TGTGCCAGCAGTTTCGGGTGGATGAGGGCCGGGGAGCTGTTTTTT; D: -; size: once; V: TRBV27; J: TRBJ2-2
CDR3: CASLTFGTGTYEQYF; DNA: TGTGCCAGCCTTACATTCGGGACAGGGACCTACGAGCAGTACTTC; D: TRBD1; size: -; V: TRBV7-9; J: TRBJ2-7
CDR3: CAISDRDTGELFF; DNA: TGTGCCATCAGTGACAGGGACACCGGGGAGCTGTTTTTT; D: -; size: -; V: TRBV10-3; J: TRBJ2-2
CDR3: CASSVVPDNEQFF; DNA: TGTGCCAGCAGCGTAGTCCCCGACAATGAGCAGTTCTTC; D: -; size: once; V: TRBV9; J: TRBJ2-1
CDR3: CASSDGQGVRETQYF; DNA: TGTGCCAGCAGCGATGGACAGGGGGTTAGGGAGACCCAGTACTTC; D: TRBD1; size: few; V: TRBV11-1; J: TRBJ2-5
CDR3: CASSTGDSASPLHF; DNA: TGTGCCAGCAGCACCGGGGACTCTGCTTCACCCCTCCACTTT; D: -; size: -; V: TRBV7-9; J: TRBJ1-6